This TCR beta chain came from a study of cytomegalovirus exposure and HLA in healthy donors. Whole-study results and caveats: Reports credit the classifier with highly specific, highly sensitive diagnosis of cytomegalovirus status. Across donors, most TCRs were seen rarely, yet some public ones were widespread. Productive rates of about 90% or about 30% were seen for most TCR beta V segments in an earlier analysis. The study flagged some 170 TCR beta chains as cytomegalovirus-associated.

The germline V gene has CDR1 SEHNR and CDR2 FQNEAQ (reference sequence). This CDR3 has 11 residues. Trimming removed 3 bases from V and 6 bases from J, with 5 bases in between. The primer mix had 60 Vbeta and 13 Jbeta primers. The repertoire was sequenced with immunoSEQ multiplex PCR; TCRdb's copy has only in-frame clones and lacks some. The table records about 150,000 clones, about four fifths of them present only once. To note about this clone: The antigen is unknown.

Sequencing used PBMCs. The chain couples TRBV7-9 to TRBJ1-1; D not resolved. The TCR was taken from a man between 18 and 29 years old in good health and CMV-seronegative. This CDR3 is CASSFQSEAFF. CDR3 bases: TGTGCCAGCAGCTTTCAGTCTGAAGCTTTCTTT.